The following is a T cell receptor beta chain sequence with its context. The antigen is unknown. This table comes from immunoSEQ multiplex PCR, and its TCRdb copy is limited to in-frame clones, with some not included. Here the sample spans 2 million to 3 million clones, 93% being singletons. The data originate from a study of shared clonotypes between healthy human individuals. About the study: A few men and two women, aged 18 to 49, were donors. Study observations and caveats: Memory subsets had estimated richness that was generally smaller than that of naive subsets.

Negatively enriched CD4+ T cells were divided by CD45RA into naive and memory. This clonotype was sampled from a man aged 18 to 30 in good health. Some clones in this sample may be carry-over from other donors' samples. Sequences were obtained from naive CD4+ T cells from PBMCs. Documented subset: CD45RA+ positively selected.

CDR3 sequence (DNA): TGTGCCAGCAGTCCTTGGAGGGCACAAAGCTCCTACAATGAGCAGTTCTTC. It encodes CASSPWRAQSSYNEQFF. This chain connects TRBV27 to TRBJ2-1; possibly TRBD2 for D (6 bases). CDR3 length equals 17 residues. Looked up from germline, CDR1 is MNHEY and CDR2 is SMNVEV (reference sequence). V shed 5 bases and J shed 0 bases, with 17 bases lying between them.